The following is a TCR beta chain sequence with its context. Authors' processing steps: Reference gene primer amplification in the assay estimated nucleated cell counts. Sequencing was performed with immunoSEQ multiplex PCR; in TCRdb, only in-frame clones are kept and a portion is missing. Clonal size and the V and J genes are those of that table, whereas D and trimming came from the DNA. The table includes 200,000 to 250,000 clones, about 91% detected once. In terms of age and location, participants ranged from about 18 to 100 years and lived in about two dozen US areas. These data are taken from a study of blood T cell repertoires in COVID-19. CDR1 and CDR2 from the germline V gene are SGHRS and YFSETQ. Deletions cut 2 bases from V and 5 bases from J, with 10 bases between. The CDR3 totals 13 residues.

The clonotype originates from a young woman with acute COVID-19. The sequenced sample was PBMCs or T cells enriched from blood (not recorded which). This chain connects TRBV5-1 to TRBJ2-5, with D possibly TRBD2 on 7 matching bases. Here the CDR3 DNA reads TGCGCCAGCAGCTTCCGGGGGGCGGAGACCCAGTACTTC. Amino acids: CASSFRGAETQYF.